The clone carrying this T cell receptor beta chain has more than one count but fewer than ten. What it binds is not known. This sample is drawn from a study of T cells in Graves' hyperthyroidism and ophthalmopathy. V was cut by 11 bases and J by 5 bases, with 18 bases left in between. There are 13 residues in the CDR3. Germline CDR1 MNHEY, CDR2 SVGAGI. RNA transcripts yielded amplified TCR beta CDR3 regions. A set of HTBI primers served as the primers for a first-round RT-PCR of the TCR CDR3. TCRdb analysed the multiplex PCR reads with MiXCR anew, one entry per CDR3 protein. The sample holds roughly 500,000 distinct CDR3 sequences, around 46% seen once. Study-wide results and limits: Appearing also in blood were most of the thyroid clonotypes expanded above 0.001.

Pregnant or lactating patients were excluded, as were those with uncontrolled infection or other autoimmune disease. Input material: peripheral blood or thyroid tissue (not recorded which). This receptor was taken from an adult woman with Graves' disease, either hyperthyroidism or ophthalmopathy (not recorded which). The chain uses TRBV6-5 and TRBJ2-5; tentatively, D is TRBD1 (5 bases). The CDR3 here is CALSDRVGETQYF. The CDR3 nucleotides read TGTGCCCTGTCCGACAGAGTGGGGGAGACCCAGTACTTC.